Below are 3 T cell receptor beta chains sequenced from a single sample in a study of early T cells in non-severe SARS-CoV-2 infection. TCRdb re-analysed the 5' RACE reads in MiXCR, keeping a single row per CDR3 protein. The sample contains about 30,000 distinct CDR3 sequences, roughly 5% of which appear only once. Sequenced material: whole blood. These receptors were collected from an adult who was a healthcare worker with PCR-confirmed SARS-CoV-2 infection or an uninfected control (not recorded which).

This clonotype was observed many times. The rearrangement uses TRBV18 and TRBJ2-5; D gene ambiguous. Per germline, CDR1 KGHSH and CDR2 LQKENI. This CDR3 contains 13 residues. Trimming took 0 bases from V and 4 from J, leaving 6 bases between them. The CDR3 DNA follows: TGTGCCAGCTCACCACCTTCTACAGAGACCCAGTACTTC. This gives the protein CASSPPSTETQYF.

This clonotype was observed many times. This chain connects TRBV13 to TRBJ1-3, with 8 positions matching TRBD1. The ends lost 8 bases at V and 3 bases at J; junction bases unmatched: 6. The CDR3 runs to 14 residues. Germline V gene lookup returns CDR1 PRHDT and CDR2 FYEKMQ (reference sequence). The chain's CDR3 is CASAVGQGGNTIYF. The CDR3 DNA reads TGTGCCAGCGCGGTCGGACAGGGTGGAAACACCATATATTTT.

The sample holds many counts of this clonotype. V is TRBV6-1 and J is TRBJ2-7; 7 bases map to TRBD1. This CDR3 comprises 13 residues. The trim removed 10 bases at V and 1 base at J, leaving 7 bases unmatched. In germline, CDR1 is MNHNS, CDR2 SASEGT. The CDR3 region is CATATGSSYEQYF. The CDR3 nucleotides read TGTGCCACGGCGACAGGGTCTTCCTACGAGCAGTACTTC.